This T cell receptor (beta chain) is from a study of blood T cell repertoires in COVID-19. This CDR3 is built from 19 residues. Germline lookup yields CDR1 LGHDT and CDR2 YNNKEL (reference sequence). V lost 0 bases to trimming and J lost 6 bases; unmatched junction nucleotides: 10. The data were produced by immunoSEQ multiplex PCR, yet TCRdb's version contains in-frame clones alone and is incomplete. In the table there are 25,000 to 35,000 clones, under 95% of which are singletons. Sequenced: peripheral blood. The chain links TRBV3-1 (or the pseudogene TRBV3-2) to TRBJ2-1; 14 nucleotides line up with TRBD2. This TCR was recovered from a man between 65 and 79 years old with active or convalescent COVID-19. The CDR3, as DNA: TGTGCCAGCAGCCAAGATAGACTAGCGGGAGGGGGTAACTTCAATGAGCAGTTCTTC. Protein product: CASSQDRLAGGGNFNEQFF.